Below, 25 T cell receptor beta chains from the same sample are listed, as sequenced in a study of blood T cell repertoires in COVID-19. Using immunoSEQ multiplex PCR, the repertoire was profiled, and TCRdb retains in-frame clones only, with some absent. The table lists some 150,000 clones, 80% to 90% of them singletons. Sequenced sample: peripheral blood. These receptors were taken from a woman in her fifties or sixties with COVID-19, enrolled during active disease.

This chain joins TRBV5-4 and TRBJ1-1; D gene unclear. CDR3 length: 14 residues. From germline, CDR1 is SGHNT and CDR2 YYREEE (reference sequence). V lost 0 bases and J lost 0, with 6 bases in between. CDR3 loop: CASSLDSLNTEAFF. The CDR3 DNA reads as TGTGCCAGCAGCTTGGACAGCTTGAACACTGAAGCTTTCTTT.

The J gene is TRBJ1-2, the V gene TRBV27; 8 bases are a match to TRBD1. Germline V gives CDR1 MNHEY, CDR2 SMNVEV (reference sequence). V shed 2 bases, J shed 4 bases, and the junction held 12 bases outside the gene matches. The CDR3 has 17 amino acids. DNA for the CDR3: TGTGCCAGCAGTTTAACCCACCGACAGGGGATCCCCTATGGCTACACCTTC. As protein: CASSLTHRQGIPYGYTF.

The chain couples TRBV5-1 to TRBJ2-2; D unclear. The V gene lost 2 bases and the J gene lost 1 base, with 6 bases spanning the gap. The germline CDR1 and CDR2 sequences are SGHRS and YFSETQ. The CDR3 contains 14 residues. CDR3 bases: TGCGCCAGCAGCTTTACGGTGAACACCGGGGAGCTGTTTTTT. This sequence encodes CASSFTVNTGELFF. Filled out from reference TRBV5-1 and TRBJ2-2, the complete variable domain reads KAGVTQTPRYLIKTRGQQVTLSCSPISGHRSVSWYQQTPGQGLQFLFEYFSETQRNKGNFPGRFSGRQFSNSRSEMNVSTLELGDSALYLCASSFTVNTGELFFGEGSRLTVL.

Only a few counts were recorded for this clone. This chain uses TRBV3-1 (or the pseudogene TRBV3-2) with TRBJ2-3; perhaps TRBD2 as D (5 bases). V was pared by 3 bases and J by 6 bases, with 7 bases between. The V gene's germline CDR1 is LGHDT and CDR2 YNNKEL (reference sequence). The CDR3 is made up of 12 amino acids. CDR3 in amino acids: CASSQRADTQYF. DNA for the CDR3: TGTGCCAGCAGCCAGAGGGCGGATACGCAGTATTTT.

This rearrangement joins TRBV20-1 to TRBJ1-2; D unclear. Germline V CDR1 and CDR2: DFQATT, SNEGSKA (reference sequence). This CDR3 has 11 residues. With 4 bases removed from V and 6 bases from J, the gap between germline ends came to 9 bases. The CDR3 loop is CSATLAHGYTF. CDR3 bases: TGCAGTGCTACACTTGCTCATGGCTACACCTTC.

The chain carries TRBV29-1 and TRBJ2-7, with 9 bases identical to TRBD2. Per germline, CDR1 SQVTM and CDR2 ANQGSEA. The CDR3 consists of 18 residues. The V gene end was trimmed by 0 bases and the J gene end by 5 bases; junction bases not matched to a gene: 17. CDR3 sequence reads: CSVEDGGLAGPNPHEQYF. The CDR3 DNA sequence: TGCAGCGTTGAAGATGGTGGTCTAGCGGGGCCTAACCCTCACGAGCAGTACTTC.

The chain is built from TRBV5-1 and TRBJ2-1, with 9 bases aligning to TRBD1. Losses at the gene ends were 4 bases for V and 5 bases for J; bases not matched to a gene: 7. The germline V gene encodes CDR1 SGHRS and CDR2 YFSETQ. There are 15 residues in the CDR3. The CDR3 loop is CASSPHGTGNNEQFF. Written as DNA, the CDR3 is TGCGCCAGCAGCCCCCATGGGACAGGGAACAATGAGCAGTTCTTC.

The chain is built from TRBV11-2 and TRBJ2-5; 11 bases map to TRBD2. The V and J ends lost 2 bases and 6 bases, in that order; junction bases with no gene match: 8. The CDR3 totals 16 residues. The germline V gene has CDR1 SGHAT and CDR2 FQNNGV. As DNA, the CDR3 is TGTGCCAGCAGCTTACTCTCCGGGACTAGCGGACAGACCCAGTACTTC. Its protein is CASSLLSGTSGQTQYF. Combining the CDR3 with reference TRBV11-2 and TRBJ2-5 gives the whole variable domain EAGVAQSPRYKIIEKRQSVAFWCNPISGHATLYWYQQILGQGPKLLIQFQNNGVVDDSQLPKDRFSAERLKGVDSTLKIQPAKLEDSAVYLCASSLLSGTSGQTQYFGPGTRLLVL.

The chain links TRBV9 to TRBJ2-3, with a possible D match to TRBD2 (5 bases). Trimming left V 2 bases short and J 1 base short, with 11 bases between. The CDR3 is 15 residues long. CDR1 is SGDLS and CDR2 is YYNGEE in the germline V gene. The CDR3 protein is CASSVLSGGTDTQYF. For the CDR3, the DNA is TGTGCCAGCAGCGTTCTATCCGGGGGCACAGATACGCAGTATTTT.

V gene TRBV18 combines with J gene TRBJ2-5; 7 bases are a match to TRBD1. J was trimmed by 4 bases and V by 4 bases; bases with no gene match: 9. Looked up from germline, CDR1 is KGHSH and CDR2 is LQKENI. The CDR3 sequence is 15 residues long. This CDR3 is CASSRTGEALETQYF. CDR3 sequence (DNA): TGTGCCAGCTCACGAACAGGGGAAGCTTTAGAGACCCAGTACTTC.

The gene calls are TRBV30 and TRBJ2-7, with TRBD2 matching over 11 bases. This CDR3 is 13 amino acids long. From germline, CDR1 is GTSNPN and CDR2 SVGIG (reference sequence). The V segment lost 5 bases and the J segment 1 base; nucleotides outside the gene matches: 1. CDR3 sequence reads: CAWSSGGSYEQYF. CDR3 nucleotides: TGTGCCTGGTCTAGCGGGGGGTCCTACGAGCAGTACTTC.

This clone was found a few times. The gene calls are TRBV10-1 and TRBJ2-1; D uncertain. The CDR3 spans 13 residues. The germline V gene encodes CDR1 WNHNN and CDR2 SYGVQD (reference sequence). Trimming cost V 1 base and J 8 bases, with 9 bases left between them. CDR3: CASSEYEADEQFF. In nucleotides, the CDR3 is TGCGCCAGCAGTGAGTATGAGGCGGATGAGCAGTTCTTC.

V usage is TRBV11-3 and J usage is TRBJ2-3, with D perhaps matching TRBD1 (6 bases). Trimming pared 7 bases from V and 4 bases from J, leaving 18 bases between. CDR1 SGHNT and CDR2 YENEEA come from the germline V gene. This CDR3 has 15 residues. Here the CDR3 DNA reads TGTGCCAGCACCTTTGGGGGCAATGAAGCAGATACGCAGTATTTT. Residues: CASTFGGNEADTQYF.

The V and J genes are TRBV6-5 and TRBJ2-1, with D possibly matching TRBD2 (7 bases). Trimming left V 8 bases short and J 8 bases short, with 22 bases between. The CDR3 loop spans 15 amino acids. Germline CDR1 and CDR2: MNHEY and SVGAGI. The CDR3 coding sequence is TGTGCCAGCCATGGGAGGGGGGCAGGTGTCTATGAGCAGTTCTTC. This encodes CASHGRGAGVYEQFF.

Here the CDR3 DNA reads TGCGCCAGCAGCTTGTCAGTAAACTATGGCTACACCTTC. Its translation is CASSLSVNYGYTF. The chain uses TRBV5-1 and TRBJ1-2; no firm D call. The V and J ends lost 1 base and 2 bases respectively, with 6 bases between them. Germline V gene sequence: CDR1 SGHRS, CDR2 YFSETQ. The CDR3 covers 13 residues.

This rearrangement joins TRBV4-3 to TRBJ2-3; maybe TRBD2 (6 bases). Looked up from germline, CDR1 is LGHNA and CDR2 is YSLEER. CDR3 length: 16 amino acids. V was trimmed by 5 bases and J by 5 bases, leaving 20 bases between them. The CDR3 region is CASSSSWASVGDTQYF. Written as DNA, the CDR3 is TGCGCCAGCAGCTCATCTTGGGCTAGCGTCGGAGATACGCAGTATTTT.

The J gene is TRBJ1-2, the V gene TRBV5-6, with TRBD1 as a possible D gene (6 bases). CDR3 size: 14 residues. Germline V CDR1 and CDR2: SGHDT, YYEEEE. Trimming took off 6 bases at V and 4 bases at J, with 16 bases between the two ends. CDR3 nucleotides: TGTGCCAGCACCCTCGGGGGGCGCGCCTATGGCTACACCTTC. Its translation is CASTLGGRAYGYTF.

V usage is TRBV2 and J usage is TRBJ2-3; 9 bases match TRBD2. The CDR3 is made up of 16 amino acids. The trim removed 4 bases at V and 3 bases at J, leaving 8 bases unmatched. The germline gives CDR1 SNHLY, CDR2 FYNNEI. The CDR3 DNA follows: TGTGCCAGCAGTGCCGCTAGCGGGACAGCGACAGATACGCAGTATTTT. It is translated as CASSAASGTATDTQYF.

V gene TRBV5-1 combines with J gene TRBJ2-7; 9 bases match TRBD1. Germline V gene data show CDR1 as SGHRS and CDR2 as YFSETQ. V trimming: 3 bases; J trimming: 8 bases; junction bases outside the gene matches: 3. This CDR3 region has 12 residues. CDR3 sequence (DNA): TGCGCCAGCAGCTCGCACAGGGGGCAGCAGTACTTC. Residues: CASSSHRGQQYF.

The chain carries TRBV7-2 and TRBJ2-5, with 12 positions matching TRBD2. Trimming cost V 1 base and J 5 bases; bases outside gene matches: 5. This CDR3 is 16 amino acids long. Germline V gene sequence: CDR1 SGHTA, CDR2 FQGNSA. The CDR3 coding sequence is TGTGCCAGCAGCTTAGGTCTAGCGGGGGGGCGGGAGACCCAGTACTTC. Protein sequence: CASSLGLAGGRETQYF.

This rearrangement joins TRBV9 to TRBJ1-1; possible D gene TRBD1, 6 bases. Trimming cost V 4 bases and J 3 bases, with 13 bases left between them. CDR1 SGDLS and CDR2 YYNGEE come from the germline V gene. The CDR3 is made up of 14 amino acids. The CDR3 coding sequence is TGTGCCAGCAGCCTCCTGGGGGCGGACACTGAAGCTTTCTTT. Amino acid sequence: CASSLLGADTEAFF.

This clone was seen a few times. V and J are TRBV7-6 and TRBJ1-3, with D possibly matching TRBD1 (6 bases). CDR1 SGHVS and CDR2 FNYEAQ come from the germline V gene. There are 16 residues in the CDR3. V was clipped by 2 bases and J by 0 bases, with 11 bases between them. The CDR3 spells CASSLSGAHSGNTIYF. CDR3 DNA sequence: TGTGCCAGCAGCTTATCAGGGGCCCACTCTGGAAACACCATATATTTT.

The V gene is TRBV5-5, the J gene TRBJ2-7; TRBD1 is a possible D gene (6 bases). Deletions cut 4 bases from V and 5 bases from J, with 19 bases between. CDR1 and CDR2 (germline): SGHKS, YYEKEE (reference sequence). CDR3 size: 15 residues. The CDR3 DNA reads as TGTGCCAGCAGCCCTAGGGGCAGGGGATTCGACGAGCAGTACTTC. Its protein is CASSPRGRGFDEQYF.

This sequence joins TRBV9 and TRBJ2-7, with a weak D call TRBD1 (6 bases). V was trimmed by 3 bases and J by 5 bases, leaving 15 bases between them. Germline-derived CDR1 and CDR2 are SGDLS and YYNGEE. The CDR3 sequence is 14 residues long. The CDR3 is CASSAQGVQDEQYF. In nucleotides, the CDR3 is TGTGCCAGCAGCGCACAGGGAGTACAGGACGAGCAGTACTTC. Together with reference TRBV9 and TRBJ2-7, the CDR3 gives the full variable domain: DSGVTQTPKHLITATGQRVTLRCSPRSGDLSVYWYQQSLDQGLQFLIQYYNGEERAKGNILERFSAQQFPDLHSELNLSSLELGDSALYFCASSAQGVQDEQYFGPGTRLTVT.

This chain joins TRBV7-2 and TRBJ1-4; 9 bases match TRBD1. J was trimmed by 8 bases and V by 4 bases; bases with no gene match: 8. This CDR3 contains 15 residues. Germline CDR1 and CDR2: SGHTA and FQGNSA. The DNA for the CDR3 is TGTGCCAGCAGCTGGGACAGGGTTTCAGAGGAAAAACTGTTTTTT. Its translation is CASSWDRVSEEKLFF.